Below, 3 T cell receptor beta chains from the same sample are listed, as sequenced in a study of blood T cell repertoires in COVID-19. The method was immunoSEQ multiplex PCR; TCRdb's version includes in-frame clones alone and lacks a portion of them. The profile shows 350,000 to 450,000 clones, roughly nine tenths of them singletons. The source material was PBMCs or T cells enriched from blood (not recorded which). The source is a woman aged 40 to 50 who had been exposed to COVID-19.

The rearrangement joins TRBV15 to TRBJ2-7; the D gene is possibly TRBD1 (6 bases). CDR1 and CDR2 from the germline V gene are LNHNV and YYDKDF (reference sequence). The CDR3 length is 14 residues. Trimming stripped 1 base from V and 3 bases from J, with 10 bases between. As DNA, the CDR3 is TGTGCCACCAGCAGAGGAAGGACAGTCTACGAGCAGTACTTC. It translates to CATSRGRTVYEQYF.

This chain links TRBV3-1 (or the pseudogene TRBV3-2) with TRBJ1-1; tentatively, D is TRBD1 (5 bases). The CDR3 extends over 13 amino acids. Germline V lookup: CDR1 LGHDT, CDR2 YNNKEL (reference sequence). The germline V and J ends were trimmed by 8 bases and 4 bases, with 14 bases remaining between them. CDR3: CASEEVGGTEAFF. CDR3 bases: TGTGCCAGCGAAGAAGTGGGGGGCACTGAAGCTTTCTTT.

This chain links TRBV10-1 with TRBJ2-3; D is unresolved. The CDR3 is 16 residues long. V was cut by 2 bases and J by 3 bases, with 15 bases left in between. Germline V gives CDR1 WNHNN, CDR2 SYGVQD (reference sequence). CDR3 in amino acids: CASSENIPRKTDTQYF. The CDR3 DNA sequence: TGCGCCAGCAGTGAGAATATACCTAGGAAGACAGATACGCAGTATTTT.